This T cell receptor beta chain was captured in a study of identical twins. Study results and limitations: Fewer insertions were carried by abundant cord blood beta clonotypes, but none was seen in memory repertoires.

Germline V gene sequence: CDR1 LNHNV, CDR2 YYDKDF (reference sequence). V dropped 3 bases and J dropped 3 bases, with 17 bases sitting between them. The CDR3 covers 16 residues. From the 5' RACE reads, TCRdb called clonotypes with MiXCR, one entry per CDR3 protein. The sample lists a few hundred thousand distinct CDR3 sequences, 6.5% occurring once. This clonotype was counted only a few times. Its antigen remains unidentified. These data were likewise used in another study, on T cells expressing NK-cell markers. That source reports: An anti-gamma-delta TCR antibody was added in several experiments. It restricted sorting to alpha-beta TCR-expressing T cells. Clarity on HCMV specificity was lacking for the expanded NKG2C+ T cell clones.

This receptor was taken from a woman in her late teens or twenties in good health. What was sequenced was CD8+ T cells sorted from blood. The gene calls are TRBV15 and TRBJ1-1; D is unresolved. For the CDR3, the DNA is TGTGCCACCAGCAGGGACCGTCGAACCTGGGACACTGAAGCTTTCTTT. It encodes CATSRDRRTWDTEAFF.